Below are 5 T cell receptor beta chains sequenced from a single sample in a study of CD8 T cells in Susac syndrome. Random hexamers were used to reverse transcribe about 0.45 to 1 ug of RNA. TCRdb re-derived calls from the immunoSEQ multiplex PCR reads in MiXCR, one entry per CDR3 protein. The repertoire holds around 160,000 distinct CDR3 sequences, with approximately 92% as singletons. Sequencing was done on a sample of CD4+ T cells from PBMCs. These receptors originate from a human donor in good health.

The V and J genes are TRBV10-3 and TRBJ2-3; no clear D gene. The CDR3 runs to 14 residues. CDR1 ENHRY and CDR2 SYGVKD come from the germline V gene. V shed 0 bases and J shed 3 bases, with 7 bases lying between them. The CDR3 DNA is TGTGCCATCAGTGAGTCGGACGGGACAGATACGCAGTATTTT. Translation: CAISESDGTDTQYF.

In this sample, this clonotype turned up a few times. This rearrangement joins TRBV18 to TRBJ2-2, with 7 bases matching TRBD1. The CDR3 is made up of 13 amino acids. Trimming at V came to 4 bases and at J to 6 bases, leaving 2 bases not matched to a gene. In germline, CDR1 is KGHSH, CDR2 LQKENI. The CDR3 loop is CASSRQGSGELFF. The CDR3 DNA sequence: TGTGCCAGCTCACGACAGGGTTCCGGGGAGCTGTTTTTT.

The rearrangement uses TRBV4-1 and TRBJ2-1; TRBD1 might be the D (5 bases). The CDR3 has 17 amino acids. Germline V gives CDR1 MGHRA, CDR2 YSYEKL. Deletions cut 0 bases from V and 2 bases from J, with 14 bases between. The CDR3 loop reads CASSQDIGVLTYNEQFF. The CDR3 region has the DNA TGCGCCAGCAGCCAAGATATAGGGGTCCTCACCTACAATGAGCAGTTCTTC.

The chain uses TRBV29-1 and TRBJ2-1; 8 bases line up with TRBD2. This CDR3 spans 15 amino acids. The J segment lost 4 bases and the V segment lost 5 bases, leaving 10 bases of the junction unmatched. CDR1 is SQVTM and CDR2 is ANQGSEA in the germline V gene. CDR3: CSVTSTGGRYNEQFF. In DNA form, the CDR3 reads TGCAGCGTTACATCTACGGGGGGGCGTTACAATGAGCAGTTCTTC.

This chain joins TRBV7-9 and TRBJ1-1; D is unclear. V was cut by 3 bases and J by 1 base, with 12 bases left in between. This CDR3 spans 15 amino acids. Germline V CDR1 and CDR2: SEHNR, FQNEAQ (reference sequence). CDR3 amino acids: CASSFHSIRNTEAFF. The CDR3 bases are TGTGCCAGCAGCTTCCACAGCATCCGGAACACTGAAGCTTTCTTT.